This T cell receptor beta chain was sequenced in a study of cytomegalovirus exposure and HLA in healthy donors. Study-level results: Immune exposure data for these donors was limited to CMV serostatus. The authors later linked a missense DCLRE1C variant to TCR beta V- and J-gene trimming. It was reported that TCR beta sequences correctly inferred the HLA-A and HLA-B alleles for most subjects.

CDR1 and CDR2 (germline): SQVTM, ANQGSEA. Trimming cost V 7 bases and J 5 bases; bases outside gene matches: 9. The CDR3 has 15 residues. Both 60 Vbeta primers and 13 Jbeta primers went into the PCR. Measured with immunoSEQ multiplex PCR; TCRdb has only the in-frame clones, and not every one. This sample yields approximately 27,000 clones, of which 55% to 75% are seen a single time; 4% to 4.5% belongs to the top ten. As regards this clone: The antigen remains unidentified.

The specimen sequenced was PBMCs. The TCR sequence derives from a woman between 45 and 65 years old in good health and CMV-seronegative. The chain links TRBV29-1 to TRBJ2-2, with TRBD2 matching over 11 bases. For the CDR3, the DNA is TGCAGCGCCGTTGGTAGCGGGAGGGCGACCGGGGAGCTGTTTTTT. It translates to CSAVGSGRATGELFF.